Below are 15 T cell receptor beta chains sequenced from a single sample in a study of cytomegalovirus exposure and HLA in healthy donors. Use of 60 Vbeta and 13 Jbeta primers characterized the PCR. Produced via immunoSEQ multiplex PCR; TCRdb's table is partial and in-frame only. Of 83,000 or so clones listed, about 75% were seen once; the top ten hold approximately 6%. The sample was PBMCs. These receptors all stem from a female donor in good health and CMV-seronegative.

The chain links TRBV5-1 to TRBJ2-7, with 8 positions matching TRBD2. V lost 5 bases, J lost 3 bases, and 7 bases stayed unmatched. The CDR3 loop spans 14 amino acids. Germline V gene lookup returns CDR1 SGHRS and CDR2 YFSETQ. CDR3 bases: TGCGCCAGCAGTGGAGCCGGGACTAGCTACGAGCAGTACTTC. Amino acid sequence: CASSGAGTSYEQYF.

Concerning this clone: Different DNA sequences within this sample yield the same CDR3. The gene calls are TRBV7-2 and TRBJ1-2; a weak D match, TRBD1 (5 bases). Germline V gene data show CDR1 as SGHTA and CDR2 as FQGNSA. CDR3 length equals 13 residues. V dropped 1 base and J dropped 5 bases, with 8 bases sitting between them. In DNA form, the CDR3 reads TGTGCCAGCAGCTTAGGGGGCAGGTATGGCTACACCTTC. It translates to CASSLGGRYGYTF. The full variable domain, in which reference TRBV7-2 and TRBJ1-2 provide the parts outside the CDR3, is GAGVSQSPSNKVTEKGKDVELRCDPISGHTALYWYRQSLGQGLEFLIYFQGNSAPDKSGLPSDRFSAERTGGSVSTLTIQRTQQEDSAVYLCASSLGGRYGYTFGSGTRLTVV.

The gene calls are TRBV7-9 and TRBJ1-2, with TRBD1 identical over 7 bases. The CDR3 has 14 amino acids. Per germline, CDR1 SEHNR and CDR2 FQNEAQ (reference sequence). V trimming: 5 bases; J trimming: 3 bases; junction bases outside the gene matches: 6. The CDR3 loop is CASSLQGQDYGYTF. The CDR3 nucleotides are TGTGCCAGCAGCCTACAGGGGCAAGACTATGGCTACACCTTC.

The V and J genes are TRBV29-1 and TRBJ2-5, with TRBD1 matching 8 bases. Germline V CDR1 and CDR2: SQVTM, ANQGSEA. This CDR3 contains 13 residues. The J segment lost 5 bases and the V segment lost 6 bases, leaving 8 bases of the junction unmatched. The CDR3 sequence: CSVAQGAGETQYF. For the CDR3, the DNA is TGCAGCGTGGCCCAGGGGGCAGGGGAGACCCAGTACTTC.

In this sample, this clone turned up once. The chain joins TRBV29-1 to TRBJ2-7, with 9 bases lining up with TRBD1. Trimming removed 4 bases from V and 7 bases from J; junction bases left unmatched: 11. The CDR3 consists of 14 residues. In germline, CDR1 is SQVTM, CDR2 ANQGSEA. Written as DNA, the CDR3 is TGCAGCGTTGCCCCGGGACAGGGTTCAGGGGAGCAGTACTTC. Translating gives CSVAPGQGSGEQYF.

This clone was counted a single time. This chain uses TRBV5-1 with TRBJ2-2; 16 bases fit TRBD2. This CDR3 contains 17 residues. The J segment lost 4 bases and the V segment lost 4 bases, leaving 4 bases of the junction unmatched. CDR1 and CDR2 (germline): SGHRS, YFSETQ. CDR3 bases: TGCGCCAGCAGCCCCGGGACTAGCGGGAGGGGCACCGGGGAGCTGTTTTTT. This translates into CASSPGTSGRGTGELFF.

With respect to this clone: An end of the junction does not agree with germline; a read error may underlie this. This sequence joins TRBV2 and TRBJ2-6, with D perhaps TRBD1 (5 bases). In germline, CDR1 is SNHLY, CDR2 FYNNEI. The CDR3 is 13 residues long. CDR3 sequence: CASSERGANVLTF. DNA of the CDR3: TGTGCCAGCAGTGAGCGTGGGGCCAATGTCCTGACTTTC.

The rearrangement uses TRBV5-1 and TRBJ2-4, with no clear D. Trimming removed 0 bases from V and 1 base from J, with 2 bases in between. This CDR3 comprises 13 residues. Per germline, CDR1 SGHRS and CDR2 YFSETQ. For the CDR3, the DNA is TGCGCCAGCAGCTTGGCGGCCAAAAACATTCAGTACTTC. This codes for CASSLAAKNIQYF.

V and J are TRBV30 and TRBJ2-7; tentative D call: TRBD1 (5 bases). CDR3 length: 13 residues. Looked up from germline, CDR1 is GTSNPN and CDR2 is SVGIG (reference sequence). Trimming stripped 5 bases from V and 2 bases from J, with 13 bases between. CDR3 in amino acids: CAWGIRAPYEQYF. CDR3 sequence (DNA): TGTGCCTGGGGAATCAGGGCGCCCTACGAGCAGTACTTC.

This clone came up a few times. The CDR3, as DNA: TGCGCCAGCAGCCCTTCCTGGGGGGGGCGAGGCACTGAAGCTTTCTTT. Amino acid sequence: CASSPSWGGRGTEAFF. The chain joins TRBV5-1 to TRBJ1-1; TRBD1 might be the D (6 bases). The CDR3 contains 16 residues. The ends were cut back, 4 bases at V and 4 bases at J, with 20 bases in the middle. CDR1 and CDR2 (germline): SGHRS, YFSETQ.

J is TRBJ2-1 and V is TRBV6-4; 7 bases match TRBD2. Germline V gene lookup returns CDR1 MRHNA and CDR2 SNTAGT. The CDR3 covers 13 residues. Trimming at V came to 2 bases and at J to 5 bases, leaving 0 bases not matched to a gene. CDR3 amino acids: CASSDGTNNEQFF. CDR3 in DNA: TGTGCCAGCAGTGACGGGACTAACAATGAGCAGTTCTTC.

The chain is built from TRBV7-2 and TRBJ2-5, with 8 bases matching TRBD2. Per germline, CDR1 SGHTA and CDR2 FQGNSA. CDR3 length: 14 amino acids. J lost 2 bases, V lost 3 bases, and 2 bases had no gene match. In DNA form, the CDR3 reads TGTGCCAGCAGCTTTAAGCGGGGGCAAGAGACCCAGTACTTC. Its protein is CASSFKRGQETQYF.

This chain uses TRBV2 with TRBJ2-4; a weak D match, TRBD1 (5 bases). The length of the CDR3 is 16 residues. Germline lookup yields CDR1 SNHLY and CDR2 FYNNEI. Trimming pared 5 bases from V and 0 bases from J, leaving 14 bases between. The CDR3, as DNA: TGTGCCAGCAGTCCTGTCCAGGGTCTAGCCAAAAACATTCAGTACTTC. It encodes CASSPVQGLAKNIQYF.

The sample holds a few counts of this clone. The V and J genes are TRBV7-2 and TRBJ2-1; 11 bases agree with TRBD2. The CDR3 runs 15 residues. The V gene end was trimmed by 5 bases and the J gene end by 10 bases; junction bases not matched to a gene: 10. In germline, CDR1 is SGHTA, CDR2 FQGNSA. CDR3 amino acids: CASSAPGLAALEQFF. CDR3 DNA sequence: TGTGCCAGCAGCGCACCGGGACTAGCGGCGCTAGAGCAGTTCTTC.

The CDR3 coding sequence is TGTGCCTTGACAGGGAGCTACGAGCAGTACTTC. This codes for CALTGSYEQYF. J is TRBJ2-7 and V is TRBV30; TRBD1 aligns across 7 bases. Losses at the gene ends were 7 bases for V and 3 bases for J; bases not matched to a gene: 3. The CDR3 totals 11 residues. Germline assignment: CDR1 GTSNPN and CDR2 SVGIG (reference sequence).